Sequencing of this T cell receptor (beta chain) was carried out in a study of shared clonotypes between healthy human individuals. Profiled with immunoSEQ multiplex PCR; TCRdb holds only in-frame clones, not every one. The sample carries millions of clones, around 94% recorded once. V lost 6 bases and J 12 bases, leaving 21 bases between the germline ends. The CDR3 is 14 amino acids. In germline, CDR1 is MNHNY, CDR2 SVGAGI (reference sequence). J is TRBJ2-1 and V is TRBV6-6; D may correspond to TRBD1 or TRBD2 (5 bases each). The origin of this receptor is a man aged 18 to 30 in good health. Sequencing was performed on naive CD4+ T cells sorted from blood. Subset of the sample: CD45RA+ positively selected. In nucleotides, the CDR3 is TGTGCCAGCAGCGCCGGGACCCCAAGGAATAGGCAGTTCTTC. Residues: CASSAGTPRNRQFF.